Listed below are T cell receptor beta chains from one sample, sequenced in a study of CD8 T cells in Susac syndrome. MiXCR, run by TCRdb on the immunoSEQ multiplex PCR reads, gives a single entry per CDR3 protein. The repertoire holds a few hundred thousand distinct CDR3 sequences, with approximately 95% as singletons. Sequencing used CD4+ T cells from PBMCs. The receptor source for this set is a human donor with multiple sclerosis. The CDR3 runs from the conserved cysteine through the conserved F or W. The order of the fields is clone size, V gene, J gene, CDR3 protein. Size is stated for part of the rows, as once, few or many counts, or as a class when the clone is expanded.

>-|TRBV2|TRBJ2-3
CASSVGQGTDTQYF
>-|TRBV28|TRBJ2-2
CASSSDRTNTGELFF
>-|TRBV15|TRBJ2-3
CATSRRGGGARDTQYF
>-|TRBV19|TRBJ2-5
CASMKPAETQYF
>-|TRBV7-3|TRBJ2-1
CASSLMALGAGGSNEQFF
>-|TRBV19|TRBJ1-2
CASLGQSYGYTF
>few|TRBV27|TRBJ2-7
CASSSPYEQYF
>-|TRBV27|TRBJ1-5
CASSPGQTYSNQPQHF
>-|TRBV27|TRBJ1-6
CASTRTANNSPLHF
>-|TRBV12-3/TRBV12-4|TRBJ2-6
CASGTAGANVLTF
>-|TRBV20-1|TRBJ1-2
CSAPEGVNYGYTF
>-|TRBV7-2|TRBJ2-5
CASSRGGNQETQYF
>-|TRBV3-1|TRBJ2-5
CASSQFPETQYF
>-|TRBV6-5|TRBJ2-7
CASSSARVGGRYEQYF
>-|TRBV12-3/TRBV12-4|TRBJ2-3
CASSFRVAVTDTQYF
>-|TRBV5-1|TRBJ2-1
CASSPSLSGVDEQFF
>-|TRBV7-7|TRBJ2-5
CASSRDGSGGQETQYF
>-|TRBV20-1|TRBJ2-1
CSARWHFESSYNEQFF
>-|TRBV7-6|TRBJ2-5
CASSQNRGMGETQYF
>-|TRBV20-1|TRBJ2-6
CSANPTGHPTSGANVLTF
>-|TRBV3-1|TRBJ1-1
CASSQGQGLVTEAFF
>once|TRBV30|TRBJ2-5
CAWSVVVATQYF
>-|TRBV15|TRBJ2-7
CATSRDIRSSYEQYF
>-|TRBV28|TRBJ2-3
CASSLAGRGTDTQYF
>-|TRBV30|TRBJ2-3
CAWSVPSTDTQYF
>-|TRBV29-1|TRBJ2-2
CSVRGHSNTGELFF
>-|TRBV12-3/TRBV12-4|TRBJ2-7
CASREGWGRGYEQYF
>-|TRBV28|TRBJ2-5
CASSSGLVETQYF
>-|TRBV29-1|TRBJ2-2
CSVDLKGTGELFF
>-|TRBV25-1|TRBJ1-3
CATVGTGAVTSSGNTIYF
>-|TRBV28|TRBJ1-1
CASSWRGLGNTEAFF
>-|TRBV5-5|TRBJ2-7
CASSLAVSSIFIYEQYF
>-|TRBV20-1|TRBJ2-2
CSAKAGGNTGELFF
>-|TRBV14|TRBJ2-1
CASSQDRWTSGSSYNEQFF
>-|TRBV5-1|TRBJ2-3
CASSFSGPQYF
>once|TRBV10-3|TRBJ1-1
CAISEESRTEAFF
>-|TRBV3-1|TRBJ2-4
CASSKGQGTKNIQYF
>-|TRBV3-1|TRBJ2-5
CASSQDSSRQGIEETQYF
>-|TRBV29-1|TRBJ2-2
CSVRSGGLGTGELFF
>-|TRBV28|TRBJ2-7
CASSQILYEQYF
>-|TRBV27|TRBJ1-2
CASSPGTVGRGYTF
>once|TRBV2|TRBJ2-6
CASSEQGSGANVLTF
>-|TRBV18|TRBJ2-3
CASSPLAGVSTDTQYF
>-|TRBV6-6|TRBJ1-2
CASSTYRGNYGYTF
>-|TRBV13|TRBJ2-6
CASSFTGASSGANVLTF